These 13 T cell receptor beta chains originate from one sample sequenced in a study of graft-versus-host responses after intestinal transplantation. The repertoire was sequenced with immunoSEQ multiplex PCR; TCRdb's copy has only in-frame clones and lacks some. The table has around 90,000 clones, around 93% seen once; the top ten hold around 1.1%. The antigens for these receptors are not known. This sample comprised unstimulated CD8+ T cells sorted from spleen or lymph node cells, obtained before transplant. The receptor set was obtained from a human donor who was the organ donor for an intestinal transplant.

This rearrangement joins TRBV7-9 to TRBJ1-2; D is unresolved. The CDR3 length is 13 residues. Between the trimmed V and J ends, which lost 3 bases and 8 bases, there was a span of 13 bases. In germline, CDR1 is SEHNR, CDR2 FQNEAQ (reference sequence). CDR3 DNA sequence: TGTGCCAGCAGCTTTGCCCTACCGTTCGGCTACACCTTC. The encoded protein is CASSFALPFGYTF.

The V gene is TRBV4-1, the J gene TRBJ1-1; D might be TRBD1 (6 bases). Deletions cut 0 bases from V and 4 bases from J, with 24 bases between. CDR3 length: 19 amino acids. Germline loops: CDR1 MGHRA, CDR2 YSYEKL. CDR3 bases: TGCGCCAGCAGCCAAGAAATGGCGGGGGGCTTGACCCCGGGCACTGAAGCTTTCTTT. It encodes CASSQEMAGGLTPGTEAFF.

The V call is TRBV5-4, the J call TRBJ1-1; D remains unclear. V was cut by 4 bases and J by 4 bases, with 11 bases left in between. CDR1 and CDR2 from the germline V gene are SGHNT and YYREEE (reference sequence). The CDR3 has 13 amino acids. CDR3 sequence (DNA): TGTGCCAGCAGCGTGTGGAGGAGCACTGAAGCTTTCTTT. It is translated as CASSVWRSTEAFF.

V and J are TRBV7-9 and TRBJ1-1, with TRBD1 matching over 7 bases. The CDR3 length is 12 residues. Germline lookup yields CDR1 SEHNR and CDR2 FQNEAQ (reference sequence). The CDR3 coding sequence is TGTGGACAGGGCCGCCTCAACACTGAAGCTTTCTTT. This codes for CGQGRLNTEAFF. Full variable domain (outside the CDR3, taken from reference TRBV7-9 and TRBJ1-1): DTGVSQNPRHKITKRGQNVTFRCDPISEHNRLYWYRQTLGQGPEFLTYFQNEAQLEKSRLLSDRFSAERPKGSFSTLEIQRTEQGDSAMYLCGQGRLNTEAFFGQGTRLTVV.

The chain joins TRBV6-1 to TRBJ2-6, with no clear D. CDR1 and CDR2 (germline): MNHNS, SASEGT. The V end lost 8 bases, the J end lost 4 bases, and 12 bases lay between the germline ends. The CDR3 has 14 residues. In nucleotides, the CDR3 is TGTGCCAGCCTCGACTCGAGCGGGGCCAACGTCCTGACTTTC. Encoded protein: CASLDSSGANVLTF.

This chain uses TRBV7-2 with TRBJ1-1; the D is unclear. The V gene lost 8 bases and the J gene lost 1 base, with 11 bases spanning the gap. The CDR3 consists of 13 residues. Germline V gives CDR1 SGHTA, CDR2 FQGNSA. This CDR3 reads CASFEAENTEAFF. In DNA form, the CDR3 reads TGTGCCAGCTTTGAGGCGGAGAACACTGAAGCTTTCTTT.

The gene calls are TRBV14 and TRBJ2-1, with TRBD2 matching 10 bases. CDR1 is SGHDN and CDR2 is FVKESK in the germline V gene. The junction had 9 bases not matched to a gene; V was cut back by 2 bases and J by 8 bases. The CDR3 length is 16 residues. The CDR3 region has the DNA TGTGCCAGCAGCCAAATCCCCCCTAGCGGGGGAGATGAGCAGTTCTTC. As protein: CASSQIPPSGGDEQFF.

This rearrangement joins TRBV27 to TRBJ2-7; 8 positions match TRBD1. With V trimmed by 1 base and J by 1 base, 3 bases remained unmatched. The length of the CDR3 is 15 residues. The germline gives CDR1 MNHEY, CDR2 SMNVEV (reference sequence). The CDR3, as DNA: TGTGCCAGCAGTTTATTGGACAGGGTTTCCTACGAGCAGTACTTC. Protein sequence: CASSLLDRVSYEQYF.

This clone appeared a single time. Distinct nucleotide sequences in the sample also encode this CDR3. The chain uses TRBV27 and TRBJ1-1, with 7 bases identical to TRBD1. Germline CDR1 and CDR2: MNHEY and SMNVEV (reference sequence). Trimming at V came to 6 bases and at J to 3 bases, leaving 4 bases not matched to a gene. The CDR3 runs 13 residues. The CDR3 nucleotides are TGTGCCAGCAGCCCACAGGGGTACACTGAAGCTTTCTTT. Amino acids: CASSPQGYTEAFF.

V gene TRBV5-5 combines with J gene TRBJ2-7; 11 bases line up with TRBD1. The V gene end was trimmed by 3 bases and the J gene end by 5 bases; junction bases not matched to a gene: 7. CDR3 length: 15 amino acids. Germline V gene sequence: CDR1 SGHKS, CDR2 YYEKEE (reference sequence). The CDR3 nucleotides are TGTGCCAGCAGCTCCGGACAGGGGGCATTGAACGAGCAGTACTTC. Translating gives CASSSGQGALNEQYF. The full variable domain, with the rest looked up from reference TRBV5-5 and TRBJ2-7, is DAGVTQSPTHLIKTRGQQVTLRCSPISGHKSVSWYQQVLGQGPQFIFQYYEKEERGRGNFPDRFSARQFPNYSSELNVNALLLGDSALYLCASSSGQGALNEQYFGPGTRLTVT.

The gene calls are TRBV19 and TRBJ2-7; no reliable D call. From germline, CDR1 is LNHDA and CDR2 SQIVND (reference sequence). With 0 bases removed from V and 2 bases from J, the gap between germline ends came to 11 bases. The CDR3 consists of 15 residues. The CDR3 sequence is CASSIDLHPAYEQYF. DNA of the CDR3: TGTGCCAGTAGTATAGATTTGCACCCAGCCTACGAGCAGTACTTC.

The genes are TRBV28 and TRBJ2-3; D gene ambiguous. CDR3 length: 11 residues. The V gene lost 5 bases and the J gene lost 6 bases, with 6 bases spanning the gap. Looked up from germline, CDR1 is MDHEN and CDR2 is SYDVKM. This chain's CDR3 is CASSTPDTQYF. As DNA, the CDR3 is TGTGCCAGCAGTACTCCGGATACGCAGTATTTT.

The chain links TRBV11-2 to TRBJ1-2; D is perhaps TRBD1 (5 bases). Germline V lookup: CDR1 SGHAT, CDR2 FQNNGV. CDR3 length equals 15 residues. Deletions cut 5 bases from V and 2 bases from J, with 15 bases between. CDR3 region: CASSQAGLLNYGYTF. The CDR3 DNA is TGTGCCAGCAGCCAAGCGGGACTGCTGAACTATGGCTACACCTTC.